This TCR beta chain comes out of a study of blood T cell repertoires in COVID-19. About the research overall: Researchers got acute and convalescent COVID-19 samples from the United States, Italy and Spain. T cells, B-cell-depleted T cells, or PBMCs provided the cDNA or gDNA that served as material.

V lost 0 bases to trimming and J lost 4 bases, with 4 bases between them. The CDR3 consists of 13 residues. The germline V gene encodes CDR1 SGDLS and CDR2 YYNGEE. As handled by the study authors: Estimated nucleated cell counts came from reference gene primer amplification. Libraries were prepared by immunoSEQ multiplex PCR; TCRdb keeps only in-frame clonotypes and omits some of them. The D gene and trimming were derived from the DNA, and the V and J assignments and clone size from that table. The table includes some 250,000 clones, around 90% detected once. Sequencing input: peripheral blood. This chain links TRBV9 with TRBJ2-2, with D uncertain. This receptor was obtained from a woman between 25 and 40 years old with acute or convalescent COVID-19. This chain's CDR3 is CASSVAITGELFF. The CDR3 DNA sequence: TGTGCCAGCAGCGTAGCTATCACCGGGGAGCTGTTTTTT.